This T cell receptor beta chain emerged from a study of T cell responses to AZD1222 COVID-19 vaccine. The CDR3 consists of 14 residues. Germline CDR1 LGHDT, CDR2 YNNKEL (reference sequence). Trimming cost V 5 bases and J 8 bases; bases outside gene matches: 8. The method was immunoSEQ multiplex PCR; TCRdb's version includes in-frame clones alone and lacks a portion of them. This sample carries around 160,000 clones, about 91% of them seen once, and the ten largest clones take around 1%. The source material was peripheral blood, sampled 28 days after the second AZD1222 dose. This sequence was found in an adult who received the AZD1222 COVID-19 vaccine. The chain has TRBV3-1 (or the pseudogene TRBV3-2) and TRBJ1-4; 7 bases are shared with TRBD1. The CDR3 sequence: CASSDRVVREKLFF. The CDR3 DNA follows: TGTGCCAGCAGCGACAGGGTGGTTCGGGAAAAACTGTTTTTT.